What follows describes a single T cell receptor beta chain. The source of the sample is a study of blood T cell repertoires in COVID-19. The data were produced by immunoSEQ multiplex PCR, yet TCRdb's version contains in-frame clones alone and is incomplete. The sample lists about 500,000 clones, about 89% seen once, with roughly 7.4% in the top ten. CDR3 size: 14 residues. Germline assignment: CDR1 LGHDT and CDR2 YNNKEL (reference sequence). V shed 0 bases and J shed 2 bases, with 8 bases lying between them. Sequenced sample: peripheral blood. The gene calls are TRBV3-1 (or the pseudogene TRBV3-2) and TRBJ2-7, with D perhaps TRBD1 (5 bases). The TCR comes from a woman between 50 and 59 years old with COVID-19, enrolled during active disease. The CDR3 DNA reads TGTGCCAGCAGCCAAGAATCAGGGCCCTACGAGCAGTACTTC. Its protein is CASSQESGPYEQYF.